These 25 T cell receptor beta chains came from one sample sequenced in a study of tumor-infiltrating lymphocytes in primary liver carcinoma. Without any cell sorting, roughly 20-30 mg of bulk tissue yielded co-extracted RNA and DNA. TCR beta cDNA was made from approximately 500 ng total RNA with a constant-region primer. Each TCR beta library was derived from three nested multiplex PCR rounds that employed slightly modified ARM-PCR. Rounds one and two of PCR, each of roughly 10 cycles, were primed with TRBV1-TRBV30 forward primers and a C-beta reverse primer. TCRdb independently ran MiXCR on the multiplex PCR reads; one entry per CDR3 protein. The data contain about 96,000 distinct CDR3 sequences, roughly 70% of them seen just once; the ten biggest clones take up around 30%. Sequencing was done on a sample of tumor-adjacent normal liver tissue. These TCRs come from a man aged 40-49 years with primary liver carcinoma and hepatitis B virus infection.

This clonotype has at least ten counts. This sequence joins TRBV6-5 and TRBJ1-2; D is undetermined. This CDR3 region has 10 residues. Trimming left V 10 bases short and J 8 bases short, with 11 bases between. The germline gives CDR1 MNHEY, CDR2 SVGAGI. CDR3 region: CATKDEGYTF. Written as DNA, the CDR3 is TGTGCCACCAAGGATGAAGGCTACACCTTC.

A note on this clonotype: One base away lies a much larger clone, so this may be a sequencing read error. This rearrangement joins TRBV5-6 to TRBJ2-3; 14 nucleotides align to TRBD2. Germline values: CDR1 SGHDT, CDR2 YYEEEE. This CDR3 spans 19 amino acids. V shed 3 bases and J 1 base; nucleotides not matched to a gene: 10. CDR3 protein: CASSSPGLAGVTGTDTQYF. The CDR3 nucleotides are TGTGCCAGCAGCTCCCCGGGACTAGCGGGAGTGACCGGCACAGATACGCAGTATTTT.

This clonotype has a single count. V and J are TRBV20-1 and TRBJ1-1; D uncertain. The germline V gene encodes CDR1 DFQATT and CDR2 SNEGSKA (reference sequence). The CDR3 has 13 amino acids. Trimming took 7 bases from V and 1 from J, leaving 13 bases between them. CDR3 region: CSDIDIQNTEAFF. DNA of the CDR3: TGCAGTGATATCGACATCCAGAACACTGAAGCTTTCTTT.

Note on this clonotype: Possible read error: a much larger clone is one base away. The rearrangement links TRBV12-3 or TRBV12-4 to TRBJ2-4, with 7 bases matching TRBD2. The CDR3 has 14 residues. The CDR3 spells CASSPRDYQNIKYF. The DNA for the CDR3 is TGTGCCAGCAGCCCCCGGGACTACCAAAACATTAAGTACTTC.

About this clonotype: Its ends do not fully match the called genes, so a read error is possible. The CDR3 reads CASSLDLGTPNSYEQYF. In DNA, the CDR3 is TGTGCCAGTAGCTTAGACCTCGGGACACCCAACTCCTACGAGCAGTACTTC. The genes are TRBV11-2 and TRBJ2-7; tentative D call: TRBD1 (6 bases). CDR1 and CDR2 (germline): SGHAT, FQNNGV. The CDR3 spans 17 residues.

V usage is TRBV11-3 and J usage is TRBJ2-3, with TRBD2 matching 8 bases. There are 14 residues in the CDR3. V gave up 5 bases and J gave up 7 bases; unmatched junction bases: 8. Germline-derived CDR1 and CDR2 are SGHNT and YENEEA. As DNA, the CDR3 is TGTGCCAGCAGCCTGAGCGGGGGCGCAAATACGCAGTATTTT. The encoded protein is CASSLSGGANTQYF.

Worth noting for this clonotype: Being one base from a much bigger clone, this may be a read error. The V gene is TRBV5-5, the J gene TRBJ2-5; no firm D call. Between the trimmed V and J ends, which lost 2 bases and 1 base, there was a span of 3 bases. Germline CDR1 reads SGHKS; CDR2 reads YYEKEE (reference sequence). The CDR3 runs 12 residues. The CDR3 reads CASSFIQETQYF. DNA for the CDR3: TGTGCCAGCAGCTTCATCCAAGAGACCCAGTACTTC. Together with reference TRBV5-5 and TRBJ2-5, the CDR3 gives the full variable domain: DAGVTQSPTHLIKTRGQQVTLRCSPISGHKSVSWYQQVLGQGPQFIFQYYEKEERGRGNFPDRFSARQFPNYSSELNVNALLLGDSALYLCASSFIQETQYFGPGTRLLVL.

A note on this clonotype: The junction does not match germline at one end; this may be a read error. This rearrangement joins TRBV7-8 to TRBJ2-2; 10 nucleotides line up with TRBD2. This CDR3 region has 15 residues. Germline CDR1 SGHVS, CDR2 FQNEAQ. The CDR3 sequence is CASNFSGTSVGELFF. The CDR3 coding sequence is TGTGCCAGCAACTTCTCCGGGACTAGCGTCGGGGAGCTGTTCTTT.

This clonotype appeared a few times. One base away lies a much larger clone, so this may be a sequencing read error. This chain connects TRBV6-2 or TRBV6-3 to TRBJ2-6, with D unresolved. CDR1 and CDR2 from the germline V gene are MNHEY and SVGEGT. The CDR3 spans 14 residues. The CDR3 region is CAGSSLLGANVLTF. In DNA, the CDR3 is TGTGCCGGCAGTTCCCTGCTCGGGGCCAACGTCCTGACTTTC.

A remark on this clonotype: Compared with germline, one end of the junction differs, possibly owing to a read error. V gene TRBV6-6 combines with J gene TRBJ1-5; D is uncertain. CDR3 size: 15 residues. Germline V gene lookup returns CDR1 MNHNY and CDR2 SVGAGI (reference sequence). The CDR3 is CVSSYLRHGDEPQHF. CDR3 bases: TGTGTCAGCAGTTACCTGAGGCACGGTGATGAGCCCCAGCATTTT.

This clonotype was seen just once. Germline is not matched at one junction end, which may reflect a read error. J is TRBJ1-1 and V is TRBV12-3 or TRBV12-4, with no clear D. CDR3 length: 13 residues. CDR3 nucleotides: TGTGCCAGCAGTTTATTAAGCCTAAGGGAAGCTTTCTTC. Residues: CASSLLSLREAFF.

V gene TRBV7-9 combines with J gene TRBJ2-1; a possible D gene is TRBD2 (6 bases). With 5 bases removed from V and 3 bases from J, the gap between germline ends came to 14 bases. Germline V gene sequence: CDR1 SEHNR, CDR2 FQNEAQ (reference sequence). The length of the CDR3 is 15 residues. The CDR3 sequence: CASSPPREYYNEQFF. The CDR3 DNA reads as TGTGCCAGCAGCCCCCCCCGGGAGTACTACAATGAGCAGTTCTTC.

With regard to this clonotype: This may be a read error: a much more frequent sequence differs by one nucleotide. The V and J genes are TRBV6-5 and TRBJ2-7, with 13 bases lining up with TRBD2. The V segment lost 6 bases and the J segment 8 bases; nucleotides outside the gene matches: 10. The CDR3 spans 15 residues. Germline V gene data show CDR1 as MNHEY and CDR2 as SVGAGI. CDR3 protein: CASRRGLAGAGKQYF. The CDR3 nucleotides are TGTGCCAGCAGACGAGGACTAGCGGGAGCAGGGAAGCAGTACTTC.

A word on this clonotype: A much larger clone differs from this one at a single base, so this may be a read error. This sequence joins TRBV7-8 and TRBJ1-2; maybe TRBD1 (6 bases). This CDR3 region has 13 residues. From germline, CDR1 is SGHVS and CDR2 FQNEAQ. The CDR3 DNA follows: TGTGCCATCAGCTTACAGGGAGCTCGGGGCTACACCTTC. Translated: CAISLQGARGYTF.

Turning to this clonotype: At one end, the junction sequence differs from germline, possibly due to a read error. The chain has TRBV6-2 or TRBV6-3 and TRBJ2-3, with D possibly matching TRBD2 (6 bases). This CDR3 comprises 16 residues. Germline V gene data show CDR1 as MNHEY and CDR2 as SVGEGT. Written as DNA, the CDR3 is TGTGCCAGCAATTACTCGACCGGGGGTTCTGGAGATACGCAGTATTTT. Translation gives CASNYSTGGSGDTQYF.

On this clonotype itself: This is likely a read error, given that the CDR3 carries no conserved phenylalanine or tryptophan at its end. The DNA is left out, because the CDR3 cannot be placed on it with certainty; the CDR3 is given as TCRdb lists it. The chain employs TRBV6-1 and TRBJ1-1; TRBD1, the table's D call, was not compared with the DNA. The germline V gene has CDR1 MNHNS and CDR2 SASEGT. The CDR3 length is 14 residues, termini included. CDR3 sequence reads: CASNDRTGAPEASI.

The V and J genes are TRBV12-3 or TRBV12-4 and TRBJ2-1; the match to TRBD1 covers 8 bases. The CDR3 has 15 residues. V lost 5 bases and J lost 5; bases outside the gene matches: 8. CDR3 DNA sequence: TGTGCCAGCAGTAAACAGGGGGTAAGCGACAATGAGCAGTTCTTC. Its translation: CASSKQGVSDNEQFF.

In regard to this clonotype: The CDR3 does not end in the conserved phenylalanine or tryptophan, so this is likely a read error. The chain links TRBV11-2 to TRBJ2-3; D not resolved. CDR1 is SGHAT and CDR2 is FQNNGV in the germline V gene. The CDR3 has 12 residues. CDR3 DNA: TGTGCCACCAGCTATAGCACAGATACGCAGTATTCT. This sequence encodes CATSYSTDTQYS.

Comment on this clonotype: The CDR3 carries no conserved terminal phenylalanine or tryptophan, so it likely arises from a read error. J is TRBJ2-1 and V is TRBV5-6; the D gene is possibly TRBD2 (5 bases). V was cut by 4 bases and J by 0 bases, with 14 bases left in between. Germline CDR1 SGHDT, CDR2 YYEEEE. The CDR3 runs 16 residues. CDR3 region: CASSPVVGSSYNEQFS. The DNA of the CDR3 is TGTGCCAGCAGCCCCGTGGTAGGGAGCTCCTACAATGAGCAGTTCTCC.

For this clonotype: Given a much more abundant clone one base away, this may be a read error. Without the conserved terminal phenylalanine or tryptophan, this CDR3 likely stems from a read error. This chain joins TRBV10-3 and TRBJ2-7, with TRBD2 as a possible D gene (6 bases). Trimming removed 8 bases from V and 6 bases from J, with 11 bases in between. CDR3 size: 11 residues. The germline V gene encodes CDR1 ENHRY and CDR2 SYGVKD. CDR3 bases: TGTGCCATCGGGCCCGGGGGCGAGCAGTACTTA. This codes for CAIGPGGEQYL.

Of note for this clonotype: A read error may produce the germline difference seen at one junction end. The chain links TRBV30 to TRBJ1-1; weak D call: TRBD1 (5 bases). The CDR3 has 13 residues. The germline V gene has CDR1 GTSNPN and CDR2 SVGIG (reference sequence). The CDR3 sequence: CTWTRRGGSEAFF. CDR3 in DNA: TGTACCTGGACAAGACGGGGGGGATCTGAAGCTTTCTTT.

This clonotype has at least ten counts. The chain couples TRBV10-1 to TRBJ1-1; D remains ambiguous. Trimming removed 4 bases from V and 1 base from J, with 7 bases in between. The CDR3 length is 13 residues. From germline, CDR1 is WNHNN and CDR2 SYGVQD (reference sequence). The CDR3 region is CASSAPGNTEAFF. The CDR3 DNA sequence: TGCGCCAGCAGTGCGCCGGGGAACACTGAAGCTTTCTTT.

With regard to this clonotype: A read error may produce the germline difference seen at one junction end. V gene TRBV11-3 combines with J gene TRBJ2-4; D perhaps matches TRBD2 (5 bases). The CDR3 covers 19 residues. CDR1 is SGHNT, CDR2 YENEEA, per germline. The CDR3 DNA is TGTGCCAGTAGCTTAGCAACCGGGGAAGTGACTCAAGCCAAAAACATTCAGTACTTC. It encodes CASSLATGEVTQAKNIQYF.

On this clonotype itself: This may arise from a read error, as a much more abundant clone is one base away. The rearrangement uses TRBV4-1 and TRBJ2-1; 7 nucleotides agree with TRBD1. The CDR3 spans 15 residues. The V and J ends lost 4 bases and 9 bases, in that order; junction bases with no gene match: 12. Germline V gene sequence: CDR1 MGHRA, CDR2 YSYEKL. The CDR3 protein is CASSPRDSGRTEQFF. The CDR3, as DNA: TGCGCCAGCAGCCCCCGGGACAGTGGGCGAACTGAGCAGTTCTTC.

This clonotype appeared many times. The CDR3 region has the DNA TGTGCCAGCAGCTCCGGCAGGGGGCTTGGAACTGAAGCTTTCTTT. Its protein product is CASSSGRGLGTEAFF. This chain links TRBV7-8 with TRBJ1-1; 8 bases are shared with TRBD1. The ends lost 4 bases at V and 5 bases at J; junction bases unmatched: 9. CDR3 length: 15 residues. Germline loops: CDR1 SGHVS, CDR2 FQNEAQ. The full variable domain, in which reference TRBV7-8 and TRBJ1-1 provide the parts outside the CDR3, is GAGVSQSPRYKVAKRGQDVALRCDPISGHVSLFWYQQALGQGPEFLTYFQNEAQLDKSGLPSDRFFAERPEGSVSTLKIQRTQQEDSAVYLCASSSGRGLGTEAFFGQGTRLTVV.